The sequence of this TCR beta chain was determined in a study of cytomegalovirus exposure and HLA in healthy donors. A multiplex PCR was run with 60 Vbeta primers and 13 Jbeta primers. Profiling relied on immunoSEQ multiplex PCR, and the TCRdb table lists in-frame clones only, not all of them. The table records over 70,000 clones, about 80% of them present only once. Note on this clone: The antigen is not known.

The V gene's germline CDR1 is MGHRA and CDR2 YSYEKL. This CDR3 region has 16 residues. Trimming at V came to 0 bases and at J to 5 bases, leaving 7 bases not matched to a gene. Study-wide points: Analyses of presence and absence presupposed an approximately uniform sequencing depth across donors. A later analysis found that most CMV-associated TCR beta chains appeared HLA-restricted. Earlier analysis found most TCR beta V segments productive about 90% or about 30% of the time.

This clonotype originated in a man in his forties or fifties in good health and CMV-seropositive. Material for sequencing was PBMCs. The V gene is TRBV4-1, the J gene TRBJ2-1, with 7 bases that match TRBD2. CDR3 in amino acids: CASSQDRGTTNNEQFF. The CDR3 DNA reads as TGCGCCAGCAGCCAAGATCGTGGGACTACCAACAATGAGCAGTTCTTC.